This TCR beta chain was recovered during a study of T cell responses to AZD1222 COVID-19 vaccine. Sequencing used immunoSEQ multiplex PCR; TCRdb keeps in-frame clones, though not all of them. The sample has about 150,000 clones, 90% seen once; the top ten hold 1.5% to 2%. The germline CDR1 and CDR2 sequences are ENHRY and SYGVKD. The V and J ends lost 10 bases and 5 bases, in that order; junction bases with no gene match: 1. The CDR3 is 13 residues long. The specimen was peripheral blood, collected on day 0 of AZD1222 vaccination. J is TRBJ2-5 and V is TRBV10-3, with 16 bases matching TRBD2. The clonotype was recovered from an adult in good health. Here the CDR3 reads CATGLAGGETQYF. In nucleotides, the CDR3 is TGTGCCACGGGACTAGCGGGAGGGGAGACCCAGTACTTC.